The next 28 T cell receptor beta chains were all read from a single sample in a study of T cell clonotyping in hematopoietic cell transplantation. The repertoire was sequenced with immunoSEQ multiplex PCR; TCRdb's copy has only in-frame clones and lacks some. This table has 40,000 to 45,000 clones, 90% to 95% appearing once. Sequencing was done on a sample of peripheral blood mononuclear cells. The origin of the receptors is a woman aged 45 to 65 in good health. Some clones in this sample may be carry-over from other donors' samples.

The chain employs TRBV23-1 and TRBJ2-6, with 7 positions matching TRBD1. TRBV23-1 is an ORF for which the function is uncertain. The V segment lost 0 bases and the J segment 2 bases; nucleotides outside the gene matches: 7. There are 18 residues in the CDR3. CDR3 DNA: TGCGCCAGCAGTCAATCCCCAGGGGGTCTTGCTGGGGCCAACGTCCTGACTTTC. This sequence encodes CASSQSPGGLAGANVLTF.

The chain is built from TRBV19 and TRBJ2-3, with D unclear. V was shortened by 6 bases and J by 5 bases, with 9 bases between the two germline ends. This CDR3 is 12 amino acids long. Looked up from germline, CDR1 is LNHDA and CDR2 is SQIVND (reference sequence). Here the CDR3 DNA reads TGTGCCAGTAGACTTTCGGGAGATACGCAGTATTTT. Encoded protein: CASRLSGDTQYF.

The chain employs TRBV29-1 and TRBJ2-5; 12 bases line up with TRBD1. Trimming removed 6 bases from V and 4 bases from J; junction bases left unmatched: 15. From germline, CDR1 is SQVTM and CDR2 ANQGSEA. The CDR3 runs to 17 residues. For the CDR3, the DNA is TGCAGCGTACCCCGGGACAGGGGGCGGAAAGTTGTAGAGACCCAGTACTTC. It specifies CSVPRDRGRKVVETQYF. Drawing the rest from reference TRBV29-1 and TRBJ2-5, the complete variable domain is SAVISQKPSRDICQRGTSLTIQCQVDSQVTMMFWYRQQPGQSLTLIATANQGSEATYESGFVIDKFPISRPNLTFSTLTVSNMSPEDSSIYLCSVPRDRGRKVVETQYFGPGTRLLVL.

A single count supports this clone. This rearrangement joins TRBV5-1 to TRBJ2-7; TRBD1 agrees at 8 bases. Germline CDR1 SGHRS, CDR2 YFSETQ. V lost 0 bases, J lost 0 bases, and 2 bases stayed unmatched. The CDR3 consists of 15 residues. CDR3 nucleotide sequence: TGCGCCAGCAGCTTGGGGACAGGGTTCTCCTACGAGCAGTACTTC. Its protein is CASSLGTGFSYEQYF.

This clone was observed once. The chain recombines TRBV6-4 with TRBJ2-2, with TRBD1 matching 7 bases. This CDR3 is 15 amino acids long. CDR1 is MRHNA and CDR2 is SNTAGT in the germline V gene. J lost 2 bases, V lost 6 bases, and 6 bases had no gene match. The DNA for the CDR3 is TGTGCCAGCAGAAAGGACAGGACTAACACCGGGGAGCTGTTTTTT. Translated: CASRKDRTNTGELFF.

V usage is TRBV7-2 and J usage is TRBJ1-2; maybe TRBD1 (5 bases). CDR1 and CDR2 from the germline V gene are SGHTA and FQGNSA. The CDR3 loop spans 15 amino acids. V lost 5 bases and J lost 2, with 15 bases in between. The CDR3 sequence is CASSPLIGQNYGYTF. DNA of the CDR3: TGTGCCAGCAGCCCCCTTATCGGACAAAACTATGGCTACACCTTC.

CDR3 nucleotide sequence: TGTGCCAGCAGCTTGGCCTCTTTCTACGAGCAGTACTTC. It is translated as CASSLASFYEQYF. V usage is TRBV5-5 and J usage is TRBJ2-7, with D hard to call. Germline lookup yields CDR1 SGHKS and CDR2 YYEKEE (reference sequence). Trimming cost V 0 bases and J 3 bases, with 7 bases left between them. The length of the CDR3 is 13 residues.

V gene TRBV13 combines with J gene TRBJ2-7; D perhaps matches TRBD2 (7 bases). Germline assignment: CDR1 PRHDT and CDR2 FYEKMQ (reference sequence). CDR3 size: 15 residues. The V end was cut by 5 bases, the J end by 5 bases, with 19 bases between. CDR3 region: CASSGGGGLEDEQYF. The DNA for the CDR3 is TGTGCCAGCAGCGGCGGGGGCGGTCTAGAGGACGAGCAGTACTTC.

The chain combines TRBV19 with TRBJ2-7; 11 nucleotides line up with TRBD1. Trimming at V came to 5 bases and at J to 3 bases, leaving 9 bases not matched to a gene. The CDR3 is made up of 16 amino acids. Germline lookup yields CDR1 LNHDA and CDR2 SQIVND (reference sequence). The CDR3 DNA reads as TGTGCCAGTAGTTCCCGACCGGGACAGGGGGACTACGAGCAGTACTTC. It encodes CASSSRPGQGDYEQYF.

In DNA, the CDR3 is TGTGCCAGCAGTTCCCGACAGGAGCAGTACTTC. Translation: CASSSRQEQYF. The chain recombines TRBV28 with TRBJ2-7, with D maybe TRBD1 (5 bases). The CDR3 consists of 11 residues. The V gene's germline CDR1 is MDHEN and CDR2 SYDVKM. Trimming pared 4 bases from V and 7 bases from J, leaving 8 bases between. Supplemented by reference TRBV28 and TRBJ2-7, the full variable domain reads DVKVTQSSRYLVKRTGEKVFLECVQDMDHENMFWYRQDPGLGLRLIYFSYDVKMKEKGDIPEGYSVSREKKERFSLILESASTNQTSMYLCASSSRQEQYFGPGTRLTVT.

CDR3 sequence (DNA): TGTGCCAGCAGTGGACGGGCGAACACCGGGGAGCTGTTTTTT. As protein: CASSGRANTGELFF. V and J are TRBV2 and TRBJ2-2; D gene uncertain. This CDR3 contains 14 residues. Trimming stripped 4 bases from V and 0 bases from J, with 6 bases between. Germline V gene sequence: CDR1 SNHLY, CDR2 FYNNEI. The full variable domain, in which reference TRBV2 and TRBJ2-2 provide the parts outside the CDR3, is EPEVTQTPSHQVTQMGQEVILRCVPISNHLYFYWYRQILGQKVEFLVSFYNNEISEKSEIFDDQFSVERPDGSNFTLKIRSTKLEDSAMYFCASSGRANTGELFFGEGSRLTVL.

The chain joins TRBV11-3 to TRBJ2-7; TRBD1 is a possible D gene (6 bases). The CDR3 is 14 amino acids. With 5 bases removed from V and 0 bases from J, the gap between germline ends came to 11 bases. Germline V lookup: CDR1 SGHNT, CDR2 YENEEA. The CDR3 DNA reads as TGTGCCAGCAGCCACAGGGATAGCTCCTACGAGCAGTACTTC. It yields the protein CASSHRDSSYEQYF. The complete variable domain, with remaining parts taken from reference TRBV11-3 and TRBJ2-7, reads EAGVVQSPRYKIIEKKQPVAFWCNPISGHNTLYWYLQNLGQGPELLIRYENEEAVDDSQLPKDRFSAERLKGVDSTLKIQPAELGDSAVYLCASSHRDSSYEQYFGPGTRLTVT.

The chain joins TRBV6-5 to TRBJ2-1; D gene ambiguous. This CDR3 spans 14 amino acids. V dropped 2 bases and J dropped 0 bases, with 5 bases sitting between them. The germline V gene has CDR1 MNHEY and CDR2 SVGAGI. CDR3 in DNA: TGTGCCAGCAGTTACCTAAGCTCCTACAATGAGCAGTTCTTC. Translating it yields CASSYLSSYNEQFF.

Here the CDR3 DNA reads TGTGCCAGCAGCCAAAGACGGCAGGGCTTGAGGAATGAGCAGTTCTTC. It specifies CASSQRRQGLRNEQFF. The rearrangement joins TRBV14 to TRBJ2-1; TRBD1 is a possible D gene (5 bases). Germline lookup yields CDR1 SGHDN and CDR2 FVKESK. Trimming removed 2 bases from V and 7 bases from J, with 18 bases in between. CDR3 length: 16 amino acids.

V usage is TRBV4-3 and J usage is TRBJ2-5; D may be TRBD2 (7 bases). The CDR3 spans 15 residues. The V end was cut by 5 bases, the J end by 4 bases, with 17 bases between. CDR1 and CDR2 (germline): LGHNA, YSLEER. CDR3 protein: CASSYGRGAPETQYF. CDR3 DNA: TGCGCCAGCAGCTATGGGAGGGGGGCTCCAGAGACCCAGTACTTC.

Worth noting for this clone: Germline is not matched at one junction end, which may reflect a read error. The CDR3 bases are TGTGCCAGCAGATTAGGACAGGGCTCTGGCTACACCTTC. It codes for CASRLGQGSGYTF. The chain is built from TRBV7-6 and TRBJ1-2; TRBD1 aligns across 8 bases. CDR3 size: 13 residues. The germline gives CDR1 SGHVS, CDR2 FNYEAQ. Full variable domain (remainder filled in from reference TRBV7-6 and TRBJ1-2): GAGVSQSPRYKVTKRGQDVALRCDPISGHVSLYWYRQALGQGPEFLTYFNYEAQQDKSGLPNDRFSAERPEGSISTLTIQRTEQRDSAMYRCASRLGQGSGYTFGSGTRLTVV.

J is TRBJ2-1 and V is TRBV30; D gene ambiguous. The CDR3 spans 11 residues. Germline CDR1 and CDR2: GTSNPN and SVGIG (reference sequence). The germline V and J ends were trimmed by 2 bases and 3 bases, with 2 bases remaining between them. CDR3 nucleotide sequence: TGTGCCTGGAGTTTCTACAATGAGCAGTTCTTC. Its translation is CAWSFYNEQFF.

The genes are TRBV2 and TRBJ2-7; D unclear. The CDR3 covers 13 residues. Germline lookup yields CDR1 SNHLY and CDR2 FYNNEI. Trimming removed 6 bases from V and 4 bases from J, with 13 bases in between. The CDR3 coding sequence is TGTGCCAGCAGGGTAGGGTCGGAGTACGAGCAGTACTTC. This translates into CASRVGSEYEQYF.

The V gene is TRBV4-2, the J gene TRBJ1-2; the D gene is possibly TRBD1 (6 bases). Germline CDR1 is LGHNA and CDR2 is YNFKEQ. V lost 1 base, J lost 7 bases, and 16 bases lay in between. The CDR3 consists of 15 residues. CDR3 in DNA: TGTGCCAGCAGCCAAGGGGCAGGGGTGATTCTTGGCTACACCTTC. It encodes CASSQGAGVILGYTF.

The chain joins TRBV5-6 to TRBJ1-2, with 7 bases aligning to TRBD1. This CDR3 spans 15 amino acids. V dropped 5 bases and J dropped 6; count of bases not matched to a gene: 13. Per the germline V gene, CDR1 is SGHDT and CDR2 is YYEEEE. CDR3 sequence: CASRGETGNRNGYTF. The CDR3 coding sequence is TGTGCCAGCAGGGGGGAGACAGGGAATCGCAATGGCTACACCTTC.

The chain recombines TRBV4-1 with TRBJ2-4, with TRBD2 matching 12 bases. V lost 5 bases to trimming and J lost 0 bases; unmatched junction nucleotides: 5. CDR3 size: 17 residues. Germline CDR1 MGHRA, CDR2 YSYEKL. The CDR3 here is CASSSLAGGLAKNIQYF. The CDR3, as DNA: TGCGCCAGCAGCTCACTAGCGGGGGGACTAGCCAAAAACATTCAGTACTTC.

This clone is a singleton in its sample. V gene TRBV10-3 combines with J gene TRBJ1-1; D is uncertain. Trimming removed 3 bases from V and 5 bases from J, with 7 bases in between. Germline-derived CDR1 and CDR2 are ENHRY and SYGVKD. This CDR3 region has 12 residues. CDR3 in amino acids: CAISDPRTEAFF. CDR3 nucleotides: TGTGCCATCAGTGATCCCAGGACTGAAGCTTTCTTT.

CDR3 loop: CASSEAGEWGGYTF. The CDR3 DNA reads as TGTGCCAGCAGTGAAGCGGGGGAATGGGGTGGCTACACCTTC. The chain uses TRBV6-1 and TRBJ1-2; D is possibly TRBD1 (5 bases). This CDR3 has 14 amino acids. From germline, CDR1 is MNHNS and CDR2 SASEGT. V lost 0 bases, J lost 7 bases, and 12 bases lay in between.

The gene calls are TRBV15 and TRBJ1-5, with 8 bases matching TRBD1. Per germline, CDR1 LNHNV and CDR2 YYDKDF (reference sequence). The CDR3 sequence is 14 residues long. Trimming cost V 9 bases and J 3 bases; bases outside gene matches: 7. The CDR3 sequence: CATRLDRDNQPQHF. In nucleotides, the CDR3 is TGTGCCACTAGACTGGACAGGGACAATCAGCCCCAGCATTTT.

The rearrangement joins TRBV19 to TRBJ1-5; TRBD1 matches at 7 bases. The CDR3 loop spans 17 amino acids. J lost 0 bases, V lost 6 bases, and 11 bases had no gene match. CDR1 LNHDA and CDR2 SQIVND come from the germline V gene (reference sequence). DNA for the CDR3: TGTGCCAGTAGCCGAACCAGCGGGACAGATAGCAATCAGCCCCAGCATTTT. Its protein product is CASSRTSGTDSNQPQHF.

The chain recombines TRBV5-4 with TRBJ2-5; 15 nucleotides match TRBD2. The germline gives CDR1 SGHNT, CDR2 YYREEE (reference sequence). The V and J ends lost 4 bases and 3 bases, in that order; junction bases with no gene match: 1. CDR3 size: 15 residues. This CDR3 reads CASSRTSGGEETQYF. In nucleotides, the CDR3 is TGTGCCAGCAGCAGGACTAGCGGGGGGGAAGAGACCCAGTACTTC.

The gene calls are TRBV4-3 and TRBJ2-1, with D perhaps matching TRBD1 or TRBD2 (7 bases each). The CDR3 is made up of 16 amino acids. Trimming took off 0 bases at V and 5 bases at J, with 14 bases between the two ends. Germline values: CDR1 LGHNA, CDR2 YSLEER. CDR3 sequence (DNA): TGCGCCAGCAGCCAAGATCCCAGGGGGGGCAACAATGAGCAGTTCTTC. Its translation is CASSQDPRGGNNEQFF.

CDR3 sequence: CATLGQGLYGYTF. CDR3 nucleotide sequence: TGTGCCACCCTTGGACAGGGCCTCTATGGCTACACCTTC. This rearrangement joins TRBV6-1 to TRBJ1-2; 8 bases line up with TRBD1. Germline values: CDR1 MNHNS, CDR2 SASEGT. V shed 10 bases, J shed 4 bases, and the junction held 8 bases outside the gene matches. The CDR3 covers 13 residues.